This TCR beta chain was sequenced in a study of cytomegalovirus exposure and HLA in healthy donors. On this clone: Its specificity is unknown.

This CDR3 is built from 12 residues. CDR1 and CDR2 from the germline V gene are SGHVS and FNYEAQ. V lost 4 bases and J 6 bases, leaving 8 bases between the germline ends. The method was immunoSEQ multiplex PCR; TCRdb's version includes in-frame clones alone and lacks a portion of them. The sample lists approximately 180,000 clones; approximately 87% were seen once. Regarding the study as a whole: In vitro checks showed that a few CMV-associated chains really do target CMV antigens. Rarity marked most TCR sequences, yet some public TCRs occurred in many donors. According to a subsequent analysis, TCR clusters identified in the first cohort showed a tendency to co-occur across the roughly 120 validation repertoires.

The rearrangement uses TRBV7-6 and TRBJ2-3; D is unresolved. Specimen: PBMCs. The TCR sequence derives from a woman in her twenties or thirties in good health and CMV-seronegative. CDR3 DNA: TGTGCCAGCAGCTCCGACTCTGATACGCAGTATTTT. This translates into CASSSDSDTQYF.